The present entry profiles one T cell receptor beta chain with its context. Its antigen remains unidentified. Per-base qualities were not stored, and no clone one base away is much larger. The data were taken from a study of technical replicates of blood from a few donors (dated by TCRdb to the late 2010s). V and J lose 5 bases and 6 bases, and a span of 14 bases separates them. For CDR1 and CDR2, the germline V gene (reference sequence) lists SEHNR and FQNEAQ. The CDR3 starts with the cysteine, ends with the phenylalanine, and has 14 residues. Only CDR3 DNA is held: 42 bases, read in frame from base 1. The library was built by means of the immunoSEQ multiplex PCR assay. The source is immuneACCESS, and TCRdb retained only in-frame sequences with V and J called. Part of the clones is not carried over; for the studies checked, unresolved V genes explain less than half of this, and the remainder is unexplained. The sample table shows tens of thousands of clones, and over 85% are seen once. Over 0.2% of the sample lies in the top ten.

The chain links TRBV7-9 with TRBJ2-1, with TRBD2 tentatively as D gene (5 bases match). This sequence was found in a human donor in good health. Sequenced material: T cells isolated from PBMCs. The CDR3 reads CASSHTRLGNEQFF. The DNA is as follows: TGTGCCAGCAGCCATACTAGGTTGGGCAATGAGCAGTTCTTC.